The 3 T cell receptor beta chains presented below share a single source sample, sequenced in a study of blood T cell repertoires in COVID-19. Clones were read by immunoSEQ multiplex PCR, and TCRdb kept only the in-frame ones, dropping some. This sample yields roughly 31,000 clones, of which about 90% are seen a single time; nearly 25% belongs to the top ten. Sequencing was performed on peripheral blood. The receptors were sampled from a human donor with active COVID-19. The donor label of this sample is uncertain.

The V gene is TRBV6-6, the J gene TRBJ1-2, with D tentatively TRBD1 (5 bases). Germline values: CDR1 MNHNY, CDR2 SVGAGI (reference sequence). The CDR3 is 15 residues long. The germline V and J ends were trimmed by 5 bases and 2 bases, with 15 bases remaining between them. The CDR3 region has the DNA TGTGCCAGCAGTACATCCTCTAGACAGAACTATGGCTACACCTTC. It is translated as CASSTSSRQNYGYTF.

The chain links TRBV18 to TRBJ2-5; D is possibly TRBD1 (5 bases). Germline-derived CDR1 and CDR2 are KGHSH and LQKENI. Trimming removed 2 bases from V and 5 bases from J, with 12 bases in between. This CDR3 is built from 14 residues. Here the CDR3 DNA reads TGTGCCAGCTCACCAGACCCTGCAGGGGAGACCCAGTACTTC. Translation: CASSPDPAGETQYF.

The chain links TRBV6-5 to TRBJ1-1; no definite D call. This CDR3 is 13 amino acids long. CDR1 and CDR2 (germline): MNHEY, SVGAGI. V shed 5 bases and J shed 1 base, with 8 bases lying between them. CDR3 region: CASSHTANTEAFF. DNA for the CDR3: TGTGCCAGCAGTCACACAGCGAACACTGAAGCTTTCTTT.